A selection of T cell receptor beta chains follows, all from one sample in a study of T-cell memory formation after mild COVID-19. TCRdb recomputed calls from the 5' RACE reads with MiXCR, one row per CDR3 protein. Found here are under 400,000 distinct CDR3 sequences, around 27% of them singletons; the top ten hold less than 15%. Material for sequencing was PBMCs or a T cell subset sorted from them (not recorded which). These receptors all come from an adult woman who had mild COVID-19 (a few samples of this study predate the infection). Cell type and time point are not known. The CDR3 runs from the conserved cysteine through the conserved F or W. A D gene is named only where the DNA matches it firmly. Rows give clone size only sometimes, using once, few, many, or a class for an expanded clone.

V,size,D,J,CDR3,DNA
TRBV4-1,.,.,TRBJ1-2,CASSQDQTGTDYYGYTF,TGCGCCAGCAGCCAAGATCAAACCGGGACGGACTACTATGGCTACACCTTC
TRBV18,few,TRBD1,TRBJ1-1,CASSRQGADTEAFF,TGTGCCAGCTCACGTCAGGGGGCGGACACTGAAGCTTTCTTT
TRBV7-3,.,TRBD2,TRBJ2-5,CASSPSGGAQETQYF,TGTGCCAGCAGCCCTAGCGGGGGGGCCCAAGAGACCCAGTACTTC
TRBV14,.,.,TRBJ1-1,CASSAYGPLNTEAFF,TGTGCCAGCAGCGCGTACGGGCCGTTGAACACTGAAGCTTTCTTT
TRBV7-9,few,TRBD1,TRBJ2-7,CASSLGDRGEYEQYF,TGTGCCAGCAGCTTAGGGGACAGGGGAGAATACGAGCAGTACTTC
TRBV19,.,.,TRBJ2-1,CAIDTGSYNEQFF,TGTGCCATTGACACCGGCTCCTACAATGAGCAGTTCTTC
TRBV2,few,.,TRBJ2-4,CASSKTGAAGNIQYF,TGTGCCAGCAGTAAGACAGGGGCAGCGGGGAACATTCAGTACTTC
TRBV5-1,few,TRBD1,TRBJ2-1,CASSWDSPYNEQFF,TGCGCCAGCAGCTGGGACAGCCCCTACAATGAGCAGTTCTTC
TRBV7-8,.,.,TRBJ1-5,CASSLVKGGQPQHF,TGTGCCAGCAGCTTGGTTAAGGGTGGCCAGCCCCAGCATTTT
TRBV7-2,.,.,TRBJ2-1,CASSLGALVYNEQFF,TGTGCCAGCAGCCTCGGGGCCTTGGTTTACAATGAGCAGTTCTTC
TRBV29-1,.,.,TRBJ1-2,CSVLRELNYGYTF,TGCAGCGTTCTGAGAGAACTTAACTATGGCTACACCTTC
TRBV5-1,many,.,TRBJ2-1,CASSFGPPWDEQFF,TGCGCCAGCAGTTTTGGACCTCCGTGGGATGAGCAGTTCTTC
TRBV18,few,.,TRBJ1-5,CASSTGLNQPQHF,TGTGCCAGCTCAACAGGTTTGAATCAGCCCCAGCATTTT
TRBV5-4,.,TRBD2,TRBJ2-1,CASSLIAGAYNEQFF,TGTGCCAGCAGCTTGATAGCGGGAGCCTACAATGAGCAGTTCTTC
TRBV3-1,few,.,TRBJ2-3,CASSHTRDTQYF,TGTGCCAGCAGCCACACACGGGATACGCAGTATTTT